This T cell receptor beta chain was retrieved from a study of shared clonotypes between healthy human individuals. Study-level points and caveats: Depth of sequencing was expected to influence donor clonotype sharing. Sample collection involved blood only; tissue repertoires are likely different.

Details on this clone: What it binds is unknown.

Spread over ten immunoSEQ deep assay plates, unsorted PBMC DNA underwent sequencing. Clones were read by immunoSEQ multiplex PCR, and TCRdb kept only the in-frame ones, dropping some. The sample includes 450,000 to 500,000 clones, roughly 80% seen only once; the top ten take approximately 12%. V shed 5 bases and J 5 bases; nucleotides not matched to a gene: 3. This CDR3 region has 13 residues. Germline CDR1 is MNHEY and CDR2 is SVGAGI. The receptor's source is a woman in her thirties or forties in good health. Some clones in this sample may be carry-over from other donors' samples. The sample comprised PBMCs. The rearrangement joins TRBV6-5 to TRBJ2-5; TRBD1 aligns across 9 bases. The CDR3 nucleotides read TGTGCCAGCAGTCGGGACAGGGATGAGACCCAGTACTTC. The encoded protein is CASSRDRDETQYF.